Below are 5 T cell receptor beta chains sequenced from a single sample in a study of T cell responses to AZD1222 COVID-19 vaccine. Method: immunoSEQ multiplex PCR; TCRdb's copy keeps in-frame clones and lacks some. Of 110,000 to 150,000 clones listed, 90% to 95% are singletons. Sequences were derived from peripheral blood, sampled on day 0 of AZD1222 vaccination. The receptors stem from an adult in good health.

The chain carries TRBV27 and TRBJ2-1; TRBD2 might be the D (5 bases). Trimming took off 5 bases at V and 4 bases at J, with 15 bases between the two ends. Germline V gene sequence: CDR1 MNHEY, CDR2 SMNVEV (reference sequence). CDR3 length equals 15 residues. The CDR3 sequence: CASSRIGGFYNEQFF. The CDR3, as DNA: TGTGCCAGCAGTAGGATCGGCGGGTTTTACAATGAGCAGTTCTTC.

V usage is TRBV5-1 and J usage is TRBJ2-2, with TRBD2 matching 10 bases. Germline V gene data show CDR1 as SGHRS and CDR2 as YFSETQ. The V and J ends lost 0 bases and 7 bases, in that order; junction bases with no gene match: 0. This CDR3 is built from 14 residues. Written as DNA, the CDR3 is TGCGCCAGCAGCTTGGGACTAGCGGGCGGGGAGCTGTTTTTT. The encoded protein is CASSLGLAGGELFF. The full variable domain, with the rest looked up from reference TRBV5-1 and TRBJ2-2, is KAGVTQTPRYLIKTRGQQVTLSCSPISGHRSVSWYQQTPGQGLQFLFEYFSETQRNKGNFPGRFSGRQFSNSRSEMNVSTLELGDSALYLCASSLGLAGGELFFGEGSRLTVL.

This sequence joins TRBV20-1 and TRBJ1-3; D is uncertain. Germline loops: CDR1 DFQATT, CDR2 SNEGSKA (reference sequence). Trimming left V 5 bases short and J 4 bases short, with 6 bases between. The CDR3 is made up of 11 amino acids. CDR3: CSAAKGNTIYF. As DNA, the CDR3 is TGCAGTGCTGCGAAAGGAAACACCATATATTTT.

The count of this clone is one. J is TRBJ2-2 and V is TRBV9; D is unresolved. Germline CDR1 SGDLS, CDR2 YYNGEE. The CDR3 has 14 amino acids. Between the trimmed V and J ends, which lost 0 bases and 4 bases, there was a span of 7 bases. DNA for the CDR3: TGTGCCAGCAGCGTAGGGGATCCCACCGGGGAGCTGTTTTTT. Protein product: CASSVGDPTGELFF.

This sequence joins TRBV12-3 or TRBV12-4 and TRBJ2-5; tentatively, D is TRBD1 (6 bases). The CDR3 length is 11 residues. Trimming cost V 1 base and J 10 bases, with 7 bases left between them. CDR3 nucleotide sequence: TGTGCCAGCAGTTTAGACAGGGTCCAGTACTTC. This translates into CASSLDRVQYF.